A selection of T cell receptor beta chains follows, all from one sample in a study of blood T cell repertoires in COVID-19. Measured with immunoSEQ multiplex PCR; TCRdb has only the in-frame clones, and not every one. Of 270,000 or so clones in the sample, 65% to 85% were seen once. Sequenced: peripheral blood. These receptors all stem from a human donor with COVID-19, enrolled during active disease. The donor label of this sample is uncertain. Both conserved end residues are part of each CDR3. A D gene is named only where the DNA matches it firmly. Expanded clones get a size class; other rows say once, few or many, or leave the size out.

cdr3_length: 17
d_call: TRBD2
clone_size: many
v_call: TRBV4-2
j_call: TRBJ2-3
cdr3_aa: CASSQRLAGVGTDTQYF
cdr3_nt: TGTGCCAGCAGCCAACGACTAGCGGGAGTCGGCACAGATACGCAGTATTTT

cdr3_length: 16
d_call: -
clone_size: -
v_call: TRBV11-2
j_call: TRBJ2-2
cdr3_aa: CASSIRQPTNTGELFF
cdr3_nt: TGTGCCAGCAGCATACGACAGCCTACCAACACCGGGGAGCTGTTTTTT

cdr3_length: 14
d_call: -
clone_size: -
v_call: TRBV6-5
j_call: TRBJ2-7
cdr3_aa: CASRKQRVSYEQYF
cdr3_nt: TGTGCCAGCAGGAAACAGAGGGTTTCCTACGAGCAGTACTTC

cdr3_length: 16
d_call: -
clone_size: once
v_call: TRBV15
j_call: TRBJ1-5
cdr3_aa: CATSRGRTEFNQPQHF
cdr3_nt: TGTGCCACCAGCAGGGGGAGGACTGAGTTCAATCAGCCCCAGCATTTT

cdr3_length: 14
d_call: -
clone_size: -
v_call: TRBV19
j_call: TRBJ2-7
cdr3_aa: CASSGSHSSYEQYF
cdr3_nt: TGTGCCAGTAGCGGCAGCCACAGCTCCTACGAGCAGTACTTC

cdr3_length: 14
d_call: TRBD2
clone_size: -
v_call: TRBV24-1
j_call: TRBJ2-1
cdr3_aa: CATSELAGRNEQFF
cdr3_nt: TGTGCCACCAGTGAACTAGCGGGAAGGAATGAGCAGTTCTTC

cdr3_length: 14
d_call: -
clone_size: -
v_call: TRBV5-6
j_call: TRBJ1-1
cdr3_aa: CASSLQVFNTEAFF
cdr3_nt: TGTGCCAGCAGCTTGCAGGTTTTCAACACTGAAGCTTTCTTT

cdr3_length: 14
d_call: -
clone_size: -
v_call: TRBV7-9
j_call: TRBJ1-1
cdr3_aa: CASSHRDGNTEAFF
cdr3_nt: TGTGCCAGCAGCCACAGGGACGGAAACACTGAAGCTTTCTTT

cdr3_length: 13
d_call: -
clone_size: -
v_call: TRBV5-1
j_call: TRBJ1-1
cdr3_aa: CASRSLEVTEAFF
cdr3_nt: TGCGCCAGCAGGTCTCTAGAGGTCACTGAAGCTTTCTTT

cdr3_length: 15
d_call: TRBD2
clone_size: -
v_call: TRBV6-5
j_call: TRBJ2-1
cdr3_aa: CASSYLAGGTNEQFF
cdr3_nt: TGTGCCAGCAGTTACTTAGCGGGAGGTACCAATGAGCAGTTCTTC

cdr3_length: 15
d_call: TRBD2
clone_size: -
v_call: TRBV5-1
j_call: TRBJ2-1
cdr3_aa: CASSFGLAAANEQFF
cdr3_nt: TGCGCCAGCAGCTTCGGACTAGCGGCAGCCAATGAGCAGTTCTTC

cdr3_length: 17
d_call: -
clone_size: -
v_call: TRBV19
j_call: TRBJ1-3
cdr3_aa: CASIPRRGPLTGNTIYF
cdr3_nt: TGTGCCAGTATCCCCCGCCGGGGTCCTCTTACTGGAAACACCATATATTTT

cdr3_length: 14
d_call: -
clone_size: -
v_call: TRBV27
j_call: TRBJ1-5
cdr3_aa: CASSLRGNNQPQHF
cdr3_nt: TGTGCCAGCAGTTTAAGAGGGAACAATCAGCCCCAGCATTTT

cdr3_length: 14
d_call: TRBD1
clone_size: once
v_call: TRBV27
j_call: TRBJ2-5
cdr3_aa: CASRDRGLGETQYF
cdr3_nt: TGTGCCAGCAGGGACAGGGGGCTTGGGGAGACCCAGTACTTC

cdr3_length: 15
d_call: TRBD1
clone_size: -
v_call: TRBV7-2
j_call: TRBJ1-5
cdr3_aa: CASSPRTGDNQPQHF
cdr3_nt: TGTGCCAGCAGCCCAAGGACAGGGGATAATCAGCCCCAGCATTTT